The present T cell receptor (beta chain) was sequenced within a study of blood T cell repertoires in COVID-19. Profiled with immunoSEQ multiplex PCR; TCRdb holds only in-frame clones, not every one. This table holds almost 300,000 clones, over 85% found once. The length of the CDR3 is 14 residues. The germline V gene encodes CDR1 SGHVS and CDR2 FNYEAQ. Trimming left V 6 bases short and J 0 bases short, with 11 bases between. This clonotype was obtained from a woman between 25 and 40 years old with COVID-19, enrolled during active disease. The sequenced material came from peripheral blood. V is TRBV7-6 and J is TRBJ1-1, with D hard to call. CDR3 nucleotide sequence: TGTGCCAGCAGTTATAACTTCATGAACACTGAAGCTTTCTTT. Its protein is CASSYNFMNTEAFF.